A single sample gave rise to the 30 T cell receptor beta chains below, sequenced in a study of OX40 agonist ivuxolimab in advanced cancers. Sequenced by immunoSEQ multiplex PCR; TCRdb stores in-frame clones only, minus some. In the table there are approximately 70,000 clones, more than 80% of which are singletons. The sequenced sample was CD4+ or CD8+ T cells sorted from blood, obtained in a trial of the OX40 agonist ivuxolimab. These receptors were collected from an adult with an advanced solid tumor such as melanoma, head and neck, liver or kidney cancer.

The rearrangement uses TRBV5-1 and TRBJ2-5, with a weak D call TRBD2 (6 bases). The CDR3 has 16 residues. V lost 0 bases and J lost 5, with 17 bases in between. The germline gives CDR1 SGHRS, CDR2 YFSETQ. Here the CDR3 reads CASSLGALPGGETQYF. CDR3 in DNA: TGCGCCAGCAGCTTGGGGGCGCTACCAGGAGGGGAGACCCAGTACTTC. The full variable domain, its missing parts supplied by reference TRBV5-1 and TRBJ2-5, is KAGVTQTPRYLIKTRGQQVTLSCSPISGHRSVSWYQQTPGQGLQFLFEYFSETQRNKGNFPGRFSGRQFSNSRSEMNVSTLELGDSALYLCASSLGALPGGETQYFGPGTRLLVL.

The chain employs TRBV4-1 and TRBJ2-7; the D is unclear. Looked up from germline, CDR1 is MGHRA and CDR2 is YSYEKL. The CDR3 runs 16 residues. V was pared by 0 bases and J by 3 bases, with 15 bases between. The CDR3 bases are TGCGCCAGCAGCCAAGATAATGTGGCCGGATACTACGAGCAGTACTTC. This translates into CASSQDNVAGYYEQYF.

This clone was detected a few times. The chain carries TRBV5-4 and TRBJ2-7, with D perhaps given as TRBD1 or TRBD2 (5 bases each). The CDR3 runs 14 residues. The V gene lost 4 bases and the J gene lost 2 bases, with 13 bases spanning the gap. Germline V gene lookup returns CDR1 SGHNT and CDR2 YYREEE (reference sequence). For the CDR3, the DNA is TGTGCCAGCAGCATTCGTTGGGGGACCTACGAGCAGTACTTC. Translated, it gives CASSIRWGTYEQYF.

The rearrangement joins TRBV10-3 to TRBJ1-4; the D is unclear. Germline values: CDR1 ENHRY, CDR2 SYGVKD. V lost 3 bases to trimming and J lost 8 bases, with 10 bases between them. There are 13 residues in the CDR3. The CDR3 nucleotides are TGTGCCATCAGTGACGACCTCGGGGAAAAACTGTTTTTT. Encoded protein: CAISDDLGEKLFF.

V and J are TRBV10-2 and TRBJ2-5, with 9 bases lining up with TRBD2. The V gene's germline CDR1 is WSHSY and CDR2 SAAADI. The CDR3 totals 15 residues. After removal of 6 bases from V and 4 bases from J, the junction contained 9 bases not matched to a gene. CDR3 amino acids: CASRHFAGGGETQYF. The CDR3 DNA is TGCGCCAGCAGGCACTTTGCGGGAGGGGGAGAGACCCAGTACTTC.

The rearrangement joins TRBV15 to TRBJ2-4; D gene uncertain. V was trimmed by 5 bases and J by 0 bases, leaving 14 bases between them. The CDR3 has 16 amino acids. CDR1 and CDR2 from the germline V gene are LNHNV and YYDKDF (reference sequence). The CDR3 DNA sequence: TGTGCCACCAGCGGCCCTGGAGTTCTAGCCAAAAACATTCAGTACTTC. It is translated as CATSGPGVLAKNIQYF.

The chain carries TRBV7-9 and TRBJ2-5, with unresolved D. Germline CDR1 is SEHNR and CDR2 is FQNEAQ (reference sequence). This CDR3 is 13 amino acids long. The germline V and J ends were trimmed by 3 bases and 5 bases, with 10 bases remaining between them. CDR3: CASSLRPGETQYF. CDR3 DNA sequence: TGTGCCAGCAGCTTGAGACCCGGGGAGACCCAGTACTTC.

The rearrangement uses TRBV4-1 and TRBJ2-5, with 7 bases lining up with TRBD2. The CDR3 runs 15 residues. Looked up from germline, CDR1 is MGHRA and CDR2 is YSYEKL. V shed 3 bases and J 2 bases; nucleotides not matched to a gene: 6. The CDR3 DNA reads as TGCGCCAGCAGCCAGTCGGGAGGCCCACAAGAGACCCAGTACTTC. Protein product: CASSQSGGPQETQYF.

J is TRBJ2-7 and V is TRBV28, with a weak D call TRBD2 (5 bases). V lost 6 bases and J lost 5, with 17 bases in between. In germline, CDR1 is MDHEN, CDR2 SYDVKM. CDR3 length: 14 residues. The CDR3 is CASSPRGERHEQYF. The CDR3 bases are TGTGCCAGCAGCCCCCGGGGTGAGCGGCACGAGCAGTACTTC.

This clone was counted a single time. The rearrangement uses TRBV5-6 and TRBJ2-7; possibly TRBD1 for D (5 bases). Germline-derived CDR1 and CDR2 are SGHDT and YYEEEE. Trimming left V 1 base short and J 3 bases short, with 8 bases between. This CDR3 comprises 13 residues. CDR3 DNA sequence: TGTGCCAGCAGCTTGCAGGGTGGCTACGAGCAGTACTTC. The encoded protein is CASSLQGGYEQYF.

The chain recombines TRBV6-5 with TRBJ2-1, with D unclear. This CDR3 contains 13 residues. V lost 3 bases, J lost 9 bases, and 12 bases lay in between. From germline, CDR1 is MNHEY and CDR2 SVGAGI. CDR3 nucleotides: TGTGCCAGCAGTTATTCCCAGTCCCCTGAGCAGTTCTTC. Encoded protein: CASSYSQSPEQFF.

The chain joins TRBV25-1 to TRBJ1-1; 10 bases are shared with TRBD1. CDR1 and CDR2 (germline): MGHDK, SYGVNS. The CDR3 totals 13 residues. J was trimmed by 11 bases and V by 5 bases; bases with no gene match: 8. Here the CDR3 reads CASSTPGTGDAFF. The CDR3 bases are TGTGCCAGCAGTACCCCCGGGACAGGGGATGCTTTCTTT.

This rearrangement joins TRBV30 to TRBJ2-7, with TRBD1 as a possible D gene (6 bases). Trimming took 0 bases from V and 2 from J, leaving 17 bases between them. The CDR3 consists of 16 residues. Germline V gene sequence: CDR1 GTSNPN, CDR2 SVGIG (reference sequence). In DNA, the CDR3 is TGTGCCTGGAGTGTGGGGACGGACAGCTGGGCCTACGAGCAGTACTTC. Translating it yields CAWSVGTDSWAYEQYF.

As for this clone: One end of the junction fails to match germline, which may point to a read error. This chain joins TRBV7-2 and TRBJ2-5; tentatively, D is TRBD1 or TRBD2 (5 bases each). Germline CDR1 and CDR2: SGHTA and FQGNSA. The length of the CDR3 is 12 residues. The CDR3 region has the DNA TGTGCCAGCAGCGTGGCCCGGGACCCCAAGGACTTC. Its translation: CASSVARDPKDF.

The gene calls are TRBV10-3 and TRBJ2-3, with 7 bases aligning to TRBD2. Germline lookup yields CDR1 ENHRY and CDR2 SYGVKD. CDR3 length: 13 amino acids. Unmatched junction bases numbered 1, after V lost 7 bases and J lost 0 bases. As DNA, the CDR3 is TGTGCCATCAATAGCGGGAGCACAGATACGCAGTATTTT. Translated: CAINSGSTDTQYF.

The rearrangement joins TRBV6-1 to TRBJ1-2, with unresolved D. The germline gives CDR1 MNHNS, CDR2 SASEGT. Trimming pared 0 bases from V and 5 bases from J, leaving 16 bases between. This CDR3 contains 16 residues. For the CDR3, the DNA is TGTGCCAGCAGTGAAGCCTTAAATTACCCTCTATATGGCTACACCTTC. This gives the protein CASSEALNYPLYGYTF.

The chain has TRBV11-2 and TRBJ2-1, with 11 bases lining up with TRBD2. This CDR3 contains 15 residues. V dropped 6 bases and J dropped 4; count of bases not matched to a gene: 5. Germline V gene sequence: CDR1 SGHAT, CDR2 FQNNGV. The CDR3 is CASSFGLAGYNEQFF. The CDR3 coding sequence is TGTGCCAGCAGTTTCGGACTAGCGGGTTACAATGAGCAGTTCTTC.

The chain couples TRBV6-5 to TRBJ1-1; possibly TRBD1 for D (5 bases). This CDR3 region has 11 residues. The V gene lost 8 bases and the J gene lost 7 bases, with 11 bases spanning the gap. Germline V CDR1 and CDR2: MNHEY, SVGAGI. In nucleotides, the CDR3 is TGTGCCAGCGGGGGTGGGGTTGAAGCTTTCTTT. This codes for CASGGGVEAFF.

The V and J genes are TRBV29-1 and TRBJ2-3; D call uncertain. V dropped 3 bases and J dropped 1 base, with 5 bases sitting between them. CDR1 is SQVTM, CDR2 ANQGSEA, per germline. The CDR3 covers 12 residues. CDR3 amino acids: CSVDPGTDTQYF. In DNA form, the CDR3 reads TGCAGCGTTGATCCGGGCACAGATACGCAGTATTTT.

V and J are TRBV2 and TRBJ2-7; 8 bases are a match to TRBD2. Per the germline V gene, CDR1 is SNHLY and CDR2 is FYNNEI. CDR3 size: 15 residues. Losses at the gene ends were 6 bases for V and 1 base for J; bases not matched to a gene: 8. The CDR3 is CASREVAGTSYEQYF. The CDR3 DNA is TGTGCCAGCAGGGAGGTAGCGGGAACTTCCTACGAGCAGTACTTC.

This clone appeared a single time. The gene calls are TRBV6-6 and TRBJ2-7; perhaps TRBD1 as D (6 bases). There are 15 residues in the CDR3. V lost 0 bases and J lost 3, with 12 bases in between. In germline, CDR1 is MNHNY, CDR2 SVGAGI (reference sequence). The CDR3 region has the DNA TGTGCCAGCAGTTACTCGAAAAGGACAGTCTACGAGCAGTACTTC. Translation gives CASSYSKRTVYEQYF.

The chain links TRBV5-1 to TRBJ1-1; D is perhaps TRBD1 (6 bases). Trimming took off 4 bases at V and 3 bases at J, with 10 bases between the two ends. CDR3 length: 13 residues. In germline, CDR1 is SGHRS, CDR2 YFSETQ. CDR3 sequence (DNA): TGCGCCAGCAGCGCAGACAGGTACACTGAAGCTTTCTTT. Translation gives CASSADRYTEAFF.

This chain connects TRBV9 to TRBJ2-3; D gene ambiguous. Germline V gene lookup returns CDR1 SGDLS and CDR2 YYNGEE. The CDR3 loop spans 12 amino acids. The V end was cut by 4 bases, the J end by 6 bases, with 9 bases between. This CDR3 reads CASSPTKDTQYF. The CDR3 DNA sequence: TGTGCCAGCAGCCCCACGAAGGATACGCAGTATTTT.

The chain recombines TRBV12-5 with TRBJ2-1; TRBD1 matches 9 bases. V shed 5 bases, J shed 6 bases, and the junction held 5 bases outside the gene matches. Germline V CDR1 and CDR2: LGHNT, FRNRAP. This CDR3 has 14 residues. Written as DNA, the CDR3 is TGTGCTAGTGGTACGGGACAGGGTGGCAATGAGCAGTTCTTC. As protein: CASGTGQGGNEQFF.

This clone appeared a single time. The chain combines TRBV6-5 with TRBJ2-4; possibly TRBD1 or TRBD2 for D (5 bases each). From germline, CDR1 is MNHEY and CDR2 SVGAGI. V was pared by 6 bases and J by 5 bases, with 14 bases between. The CDR3 contains 14 residues. CDR3 sequence reads: CASSTWDHQNIQYF. CDR3 sequence (DNA): TGTGCCAGCAGCACCTGGGACCATCAAAACATTCAGTACTTC.

The chain recombines TRBV27 with TRBJ2-1, with 11 bases that match TRBD2. The ends lost 4 bases at V and 8 bases at J; junction bases unmatched: 10. The CDR3 has 16 amino acids. CDR1 is MNHEY and CDR2 is SMNVEV in the germline V gene (reference sequence). The CDR3, as DNA: TGTGCCAGCAGTTCCGCGACTAGCGGGACGAGAGATGAGCAGTTCTTC. Protein sequence: CASSSATSGTRDEQFF.

This clone was observed once. The gene calls are TRBV30 and TRBJ1-6; a weak D match, TRBD1 (5 bases). The germline V gene encodes CDR1 GTSNPN and CDR2 SVGIG (reference sequence). Trimming took off 0 bases at V and 10 bases at J, with 10 bases between the two ends. The CDR3 runs 13 residues. CDR3 sequence: CAWSVRETSPLHF. The CDR3 DNA follows: TGTGCCTGGAGTGTCAGGGAAACCTCACCCCTCCACTTT.

The V gene is TRBV6-5, the J gene TRBJ2-1; tentatively, D is TRBD2 (6 bases). The germline V gene encodes CDR1 MNHEY and CDR2 SVGAGI. The CDR3 loop spans 13 amino acids. V lost 6 bases and J 9 bases, leaving 15 bases between the germline ends. In nucleotides, the CDR3 is TGTGCCAGCAGGGCAGGGAGGTTCGGTGAGCAGTTCTTC. The encoded protein is CASRAGRFGEQFF.

This clone has only one observation. The gene calls are TRBV4-3 and TRBJ2-1; TRBD2 agrees at 10 bases. Germline trimming cut 4 bases from V and 6 bases from J; bases unmatched to any gene: 9. The CDR3 has 16 amino acids. Per the germline V gene, CDR1 is LGHNA and CDR2 is YSLEER. CDR3 coding DNA: TGCGCCAGCAGCCTAAGCCTAGCGGGAGTAGGCAATGAGCAGTTCTTC. It is translated as CASSLSLAGVGNEQFF.

This sequence joins TRBV5-6 and TRBJ2-3; 7 bases align to TRBD2. Losses at the gene ends were 0 bases for V and 0 bases for J; bases not matched to a gene: 10. The germline CDR1 and CDR2 sequences are SGHDT and YYEEEE. This CDR3 region has 18 residues. CDR3: CASSLVGESGTSTDTQYF. CDR3 in DNA: TGTGCCAGCAGCTTGGTGGGTGAGAGCGGGACGAGCACAGATACGCAGTATTTT.